The TCR beta chain described here comes from a study of molecular identifiers for immune sequencing clone quantification listed by TCRdb under 2018. As for the study more broadly: In a replicate experiment, RNA from around 20,000 or 100,000 naive CD8 T cells was split into five aliquots, four of which were sequenced. CD8 T cells were used in a methods study to benchmark molecular-identifier clustering-based TCR repertoire sequencing (MIDCIRS) and TCR RNA copy counting. Beyond this particular receptor, the publication reports: In CMV-specific effector cells, clones with more than 20 RNA copies contained over 99% of molecules, whereas in naive cells such clones contained under 1% of molecules. Naive libraries contained spiked-in Jurkat TCR RNA (around ten copies' worth), which is not part of the donor repertoire. Modeling estimated about three recovered TCR RNA copies per cell, compared with about 9.8 by digital PCR, which implies 30% to 35% capture efficiency. The sizes of highly expanded clones could end up underestimated when identical TCR molecules share a barcode. Without barcode sub-clustering, chimeric consensus sequences inflated TCR diversity; chimeras reached as high as 47%. Spiked-in Jurkat TCR RNA equal to a single cell's worth was reported to be detectable even within one million naive CD8 T cells.

The CDR1 and CDR2 encoded by the germline V gene are SQVTM and ANQGSEA. The trim is 4 bases for V and 1 base for J, with a gap of 22 bases between the germline ends. Spanning cysteine to phenylalanine, the CDR3 consists of 18 amino acids. The sequence is cut down to CDR3 DNA, 54 bases in frame from base 1. Libraries of naive CD8 T cells were generated from roughly 21,000 to 960,000 sorted cells, with 10%, 30% or 50% of the purified RNA used. On a BD FACSAria II, naive CD8 T cells were FACS-sorted as CD8+CD4-CCR7+CD45RA+ and collected into RLT Plus buffer. To test detection sensitivity, Jurkat RNA equal to around nine TCR copies was added to samples of about 20,000-1,000,000 naive CD8 T cells. Enrichment of CD8 T cells was done with RosetteSep CD8+ T Cell Enrichment Cocktail plus Ficoll-Paque, and ACK red cell lysis came afterward. There are many counts of this clonotype. Its recognized antigen is unknown. Within one base of it there is no much larger clone, and no base qualities were kept.

The library was produced with PCR. The instrument given in TCRdb is NextSeq 500. Bulk TCR libraries were generated as previously described, with the TCR primers listed in Table S5 used. The Qiagen AllPrep DNA/RNA kit was used to purify total RNA. Reads from multiple sequencing runs of the same library were pooled before analysis. Under the source paper's analysis protocol: Reads were retained only if an exact TCR constant sequence was present, and the retained reads were trimmed to 150 nt and grouped according to their 12-nt molecular barcodes. Reads in each barcode group were sub-clustered using a 15% Levenshtein threshold, and a quality-weighted consensus sequence was built for each RNA molecule. Non-functional sequences were discarded, and so were lower-count sequences lying one edit away from another sequence. Based on fitting two negative binomial distributions, any barcode sub-cluster with under 20% of the maximum read count was discarded. TCRdb itself trimmed the public reads at Q25 with fastp, ran MiXCR and retained productive beta chains. Under each unique CDR3 protein, matching rows form one entry showing the most common genes and DNA. The V and J calls were not made by the authors but by TCRdb's processing. Within this sample are approximately 680,000 distinct CDR3 sequences, with 25% of them counted one time only. The ten largest account for around 0.78% of the sample.

The chain couples TRBV29-1 to TRBJ2-2, with the D gene call left open. The sequencing input was naive CD8+ T cells from blood, with Jurkat cell RNA spiked in. The cell subset or site label for this specimen denotes: FACS-sorted CD8+CD4-CCR7+CD45RA+ naive T cells. This TCR derives from a human donor in good health. Some libraries in this study had Jurkat cell RNA spiked in. CDR3 protein: CSVAPTLVGKVNTGELFF. The sequence in DNA is TGCAGCGTTGCGCCCACTTTGGTGGGGAAAGTGAACACCGGGGAGCTGTTTTTT.